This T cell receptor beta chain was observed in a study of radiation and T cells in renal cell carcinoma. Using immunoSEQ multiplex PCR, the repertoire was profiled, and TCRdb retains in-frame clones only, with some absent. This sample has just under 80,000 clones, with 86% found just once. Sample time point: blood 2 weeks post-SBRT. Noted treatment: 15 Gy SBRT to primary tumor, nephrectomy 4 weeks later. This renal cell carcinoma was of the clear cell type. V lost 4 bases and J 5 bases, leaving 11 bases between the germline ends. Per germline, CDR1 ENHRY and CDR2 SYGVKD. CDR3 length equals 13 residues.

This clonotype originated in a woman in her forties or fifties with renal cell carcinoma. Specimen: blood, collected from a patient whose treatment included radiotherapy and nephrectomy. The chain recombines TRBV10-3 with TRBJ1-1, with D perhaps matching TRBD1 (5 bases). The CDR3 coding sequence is TGTGCCATCAGTGTCGAGGGGAGGACTGAAGCTTTCTTT. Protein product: CAISVEGRTEAFF.